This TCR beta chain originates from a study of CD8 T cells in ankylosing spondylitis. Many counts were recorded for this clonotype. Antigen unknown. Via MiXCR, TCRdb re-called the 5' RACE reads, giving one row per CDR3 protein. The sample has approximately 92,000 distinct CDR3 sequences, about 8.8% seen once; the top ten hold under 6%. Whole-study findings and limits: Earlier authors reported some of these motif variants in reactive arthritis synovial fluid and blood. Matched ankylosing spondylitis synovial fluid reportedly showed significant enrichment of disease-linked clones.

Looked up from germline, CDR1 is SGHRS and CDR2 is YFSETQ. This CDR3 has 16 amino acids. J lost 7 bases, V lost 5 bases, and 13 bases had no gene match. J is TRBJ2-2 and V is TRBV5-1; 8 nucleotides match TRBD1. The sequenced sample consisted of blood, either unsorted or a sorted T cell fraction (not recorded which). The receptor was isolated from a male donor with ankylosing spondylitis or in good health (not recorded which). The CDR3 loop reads CASRMTEAGGHGELFF. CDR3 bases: TGCGCCAGCAGAATGACAGAGGCAGGGGGCCACGGGGAGCTGTTTTTT.